The T cell receptor (beta chain) described here comes from a study of OX40 agonist ivuxolimab in advanced cancers. This clone was found a few times. Clones were read by immunoSEQ multiplex PCR, and TCRdb kept only the in-frame ones, dropping some. The sample records some 44,000 clones, more than 80% being singletons. The V and J ends lost 3 bases and 1 base respectively, with 9 bases between them. The CDR3 runs 14 residues. The germline gives CDR1 MNHEY, CDR2 SMNVEV (reference sequence). Sample: CD4+ or CD8+ T cells sorted from blood, taken in a trial of the OX40 agonist ivuxolimab. This sequence joins TRBV27 and TRBJ1-1, with D maybe TRBD1 (5 bases). This clonotype originated in an adult with an advanced solid tumor such as melanoma, head and neck, liver or kidney cancer. The CDR3 DNA sequence: TGTGCCAGCAGTTTCAGGGCGGGGAACACTGAAGCTTTCTTT. Residues: CASSFRAGNTEAFF.